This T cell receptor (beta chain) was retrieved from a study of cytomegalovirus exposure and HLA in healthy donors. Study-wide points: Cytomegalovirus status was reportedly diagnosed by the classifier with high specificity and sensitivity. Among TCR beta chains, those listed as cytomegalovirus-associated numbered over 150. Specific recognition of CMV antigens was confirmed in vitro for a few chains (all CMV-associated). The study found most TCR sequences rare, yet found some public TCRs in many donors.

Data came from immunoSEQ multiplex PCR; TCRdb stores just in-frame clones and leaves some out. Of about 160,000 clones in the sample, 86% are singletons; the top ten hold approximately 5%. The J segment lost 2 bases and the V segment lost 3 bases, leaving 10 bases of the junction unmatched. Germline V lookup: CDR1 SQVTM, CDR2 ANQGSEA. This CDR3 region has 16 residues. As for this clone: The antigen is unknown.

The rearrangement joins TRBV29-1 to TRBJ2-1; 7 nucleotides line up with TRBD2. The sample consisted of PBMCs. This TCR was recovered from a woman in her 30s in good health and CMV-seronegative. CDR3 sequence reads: CSVDFAREFPYNEQFF. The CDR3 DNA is TGCAGCGTTGATTTCGCGCGGGAGTTCCCCTACAATGAGCAGTTCTTC.